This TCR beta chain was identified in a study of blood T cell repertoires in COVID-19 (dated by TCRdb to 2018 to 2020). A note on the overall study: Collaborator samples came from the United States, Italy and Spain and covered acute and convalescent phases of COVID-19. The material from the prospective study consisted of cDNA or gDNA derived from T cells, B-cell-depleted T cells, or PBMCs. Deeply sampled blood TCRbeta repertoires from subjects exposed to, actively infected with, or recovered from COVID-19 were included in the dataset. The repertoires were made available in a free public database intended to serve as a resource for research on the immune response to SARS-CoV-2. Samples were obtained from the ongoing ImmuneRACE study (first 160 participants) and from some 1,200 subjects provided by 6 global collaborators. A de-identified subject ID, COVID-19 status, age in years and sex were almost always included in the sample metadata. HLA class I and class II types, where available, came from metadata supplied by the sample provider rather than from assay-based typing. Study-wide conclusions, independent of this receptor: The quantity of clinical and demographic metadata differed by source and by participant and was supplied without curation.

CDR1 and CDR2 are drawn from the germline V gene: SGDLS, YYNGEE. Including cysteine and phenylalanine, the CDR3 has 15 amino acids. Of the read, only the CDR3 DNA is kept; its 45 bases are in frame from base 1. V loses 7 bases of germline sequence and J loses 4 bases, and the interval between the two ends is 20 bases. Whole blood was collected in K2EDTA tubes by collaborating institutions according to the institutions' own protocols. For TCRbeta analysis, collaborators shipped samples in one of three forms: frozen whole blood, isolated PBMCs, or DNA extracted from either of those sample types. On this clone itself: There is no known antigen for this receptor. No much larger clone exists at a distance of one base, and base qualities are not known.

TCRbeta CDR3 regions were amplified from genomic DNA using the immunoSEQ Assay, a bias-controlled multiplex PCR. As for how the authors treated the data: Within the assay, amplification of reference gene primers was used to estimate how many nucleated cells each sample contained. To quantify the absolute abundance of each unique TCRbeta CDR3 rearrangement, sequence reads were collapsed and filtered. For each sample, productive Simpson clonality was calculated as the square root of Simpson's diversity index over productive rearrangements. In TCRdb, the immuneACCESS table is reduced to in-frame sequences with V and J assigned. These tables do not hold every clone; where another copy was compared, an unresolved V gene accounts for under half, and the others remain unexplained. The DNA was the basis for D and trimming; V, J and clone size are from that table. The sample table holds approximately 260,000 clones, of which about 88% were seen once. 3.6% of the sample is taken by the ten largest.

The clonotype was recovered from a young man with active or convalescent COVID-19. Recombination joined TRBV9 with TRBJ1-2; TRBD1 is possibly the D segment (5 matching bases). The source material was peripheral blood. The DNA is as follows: TGTGCCAGCTCCACTGGGGGGTCTAGGCTCTATGGCTACACCTTC. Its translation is CASSTGGSRLYGYTF.